Below are 29 T cell receptor beta chains sequenced from a single sample in a study of blood T cell repertoires in COVID-19 (dated by TCRdb to 2018 to 2020). Library generation was performed with the immunoSEQ multiplex PCR assay. The source is immuneACCESS, and TCRdb retained only in-frame sequences with V and J called. Part of the clones is not carried over; for the studies checked, unresolved V genes explain less than half of this, and the remainder is unexplained. In this sample the table shows 100,000 to 150,000 clones, approximately 80% of which occur a single time. Of the sample, around 11% falls within the top ten clones. The sample taken for sequencing was peripheral blood. The receptors stem from a man aged 55 to 70 with acute or convalescent COVID-19.

This rearrangement joins TRBV28 to TRBJ1-2; D perhaps matches TRBD1 (5 bases). In germline, CDR1 is MDHEN, CDR2 SYDVKM. This CDR3 spans 16 amino acids. V shed 0 bases and J shed 4 bases, with 15 bases lying between them. DNA of the CDR3: TGTGCCAGCAGTTTATGGCGACAGAGCCTCGCCTATGGCTACACCTTC. Its translation is CASSLWRQSLAYGYTF.

The rearrangement joins TRBV5-6 to TRBJ2-1; a weak D match, TRBD2 (6 bases). Germline loops: CDR1 SGHDT, CDR2 YYEEEE. Between the trimmed V and J ends, which lost 0 bases and 0 bases, there was a span of 10 bases. This CDR3 region has 16 residues. CDR3 DNA: TGTGCCAGCAGCTTGGAGTTAGCGGCCTCCTACAATGAGCAGTTCTTC. Residues: CASSLELAASYNEQFF.

The V gene is TRBV7-8, the J gene TRBJ2-5; the match to TRBD2 covers 10 bases. V lost 6 bases and J lost 5; bases outside the gene matches: 6. The CDR3 spans 14 residues. Germline V gene data show CDR1 as SGHVS and CDR2 as FQNEAQ. As DNA, the CDR3 is TGTGCCAGCAGAGAGACTAGCGGGCGGGAGACCCAGTACTTC. Amino acids: CASRETSGRETQYF.

This clone occurred once. V gene TRBV7-3 combines with J gene TRBJ1-1; 7 nucleotides line up with TRBD1. The V gene end was trimmed by 0 bases and the J gene end by 5 bases; junction bases not matched to a gene: 15. Germline values: CDR1 SGHTA, CDR2 FQGTGA. The CDR3 runs to 18 residues. Here the CDR3 reads CASSLTPLLQGSGTEAFF. The CDR3 DNA reads as TGTGCCAGCAGCTTAACGCCTCTTTTACAGGGGTCTGGAACTGAAGCTTTCTTT. Complete variable domain (other parts from reference TRBV7-3 and TRBJ1-1): GAGVSQTPSNKVTEKGKYVELRCDPISGHTALYWYRQSLGQGPEFLIYFQGTGAADDSGLPNDRFFAVRPEGSVSTLKIQRTERGDSAVYLCASSLTPLLQGSGTEAFFGQGTRLTVV.

A remark on this clone: A junction boundary mismatches the germline segment, possibly from a read error. The chain combines TRBV12-3 or TRBV12-4 with TRBJ2-3, with 9 bases identical to TRBD2. The CDR3 spans 11 residues. The CDR3 sequence is CASSFGTSRFF. CDR3 sequence (DNA): TGTGCCAGCAGTTTTGGGACTAGCCGGTTCTTT.

This chain joins TRBV24-1 and TRBJ1-4; 11 bases align to TRBD1. CDR3 length equals 15 residues. Germline CDR1 KGHDR, CDR2 SFDVKD. With V trimmed by 1 base and J by 8 bases, 2 bases remained unmatched. The CDR3 sequence: CATSDFRTGGEKLFF. The DNA of the CDR3 is TGTGCCACCAGTGATTTCCGGACAGGGGGCGAAAAACTGTTTTTT.

This clone was found once. The chain has TRBV11-2 and TRBJ1-2, with TRBD1 as a possible D gene (5 bases). This CDR3 is built from 14 residues. Germline V gene sequence: CDR1 SGHAT, CDR2 FQNNGV. V was cut by 4 bases and J by 8 bases, with 17 bases left in between. The CDR3 here is CASSSPRTRSGYTF. As DNA, the CDR3 is TGTGCCAGCAGCTCACCTAGGACACGGTCGGGCTACACCTTC. The whole variable domain, remainder taken from reference TRBV11-2 and TRBJ1-2, is EAGVAQSPRYKIIEKRQSVAFWCNPISGHATLYWYQQILGQGPKLLIQFQNNGVVDDSQLPKDRFSAERLKGVDSTLKIQPAKLEDSAVYLCASSSPRTRSGYTFGSGTRLTVV.

The CDR3 DNA follows: TGTGCCAGCAGTGAAGAGCTTTCGGTCGCCGGGGAGCTGTTTTTT. Translation: CASSEELSVAGELFF. This chain connects TRBV6-1 to TRBJ2-2; D call uncertain. The CDR3 contains 15 residues. V was trimmed by 1 base and J by 6 bases, leaving 12 bases between them. CDR1 MNHNS and CDR2 SASEGT come from the germline V gene.

CDR3 DNA: TGTGCCAGCAGTTTAGGGGGGGTAAGCAATCAGCCCCAGCATTTT. Protein: CASSLGGVSNQPQHF. The chain carries TRBV28 and TRBJ1-5, with a possible D match to TRBD1 (5 bases). V was shortened by 2 bases and J by 1 base, with 9 bases between the two germline ends. In germline, CDR1 is MDHEN, CDR2 SYDVKM. CDR3 length: 15 residues.

This chain joins TRBV18 and TRBJ1-1, with a weak D call TRBD1 (6 bases). The CDR3 is made up of 15 amino acids. The germline V gene encodes CDR1 KGHSH and CDR2 LQKENI. Trimming removed 2 bases at V and 7 bases at J, with 17 bases between. The chain's CDR3 is CASSPDQGLWGEAFF. CDR3 DNA: TGTGCCAGCTCACCAGACCAGGGGTTGTGGGGTGAAGCTTTCTTT. Supplemented by reference TRBV18 and TRBJ1-1, the full variable domain reads NAGVMQNPRHLVRRRGQEARLRCSPMKGHSHVYWYRQLPEEGLKFMVYLQKENIIDESGMPKERFSAEFPKEGPSILRIQQVVRGDSAAYFCASSPDQGLWGEAFFGQGTRLTVV.

The gene calls are TRBV18 and TRBJ1-6; 8 nucleotides agree with TRBD1. After removal of 4 bases from V and 10 bases from J, the junction contained 12 bases not matched to a gene. Looked up from germline, CDR1 is KGHSH and CDR2 is LQKENI. CDR3 size: 16 residues. This chain's CDR3 is CASSLSPDRAASPLHF. The CDR3 coding sequence is TGTGCCAGCTCACTAAGCCCGGACAGGGCCGCCTCACCCCTCCACTTT.

This clone was detected a few times. The chain is built from TRBV28 and TRBJ2-7; TRBD2 aligns across 11 bases. Germline CDR1 and CDR2: MDHEN and SYDVKM. The CDR3 contains 16 residues. Unmatched junction bases numbered 6, after V lost 2 bases and J lost 3 bases. CDR3 in DNA: TGTGCCAGCAGTTTAAATAAGGGGACTAGCGGCTACGAGCAGTACTTC. Protein: CASSLNKGTSGYEQYF.

V gene TRBV2 combines with J gene TRBJ2-5; 10 bases line up with TRBD1. The germline gives CDR1 SNHLY, CDR2 FYNNEI. Losses at the gene ends were 6 bases for V and 4 bases for J; bases not matched to a gene: 2. This CDR3 is 13 amino acids long. The CDR3 sequence: CASRRTGGETQYF. CDR3 nucleotides: TGTGCCAGCAGGAGGACAGGGGGAGAGACCCAGTACTTC.

The chain employs TRBV13 and TRBJ1-2, with 8 bases aligning to TRBD1. CDR3 length equals 16 residues. The J segment lost 4 bases and the V segment lost 5 bases, leaving 12 bases of the junction unmatched. Germline V lookup: CDR1 PRHDT, CDR2 FYEKMQ (reference sequence). CDR3 protein: CASSATRGQGVYGYTF. CDR3 in DNA: TGTGCCAGCAGCGCCACCAGAGGACAGGGAGTCTATGGCTACACCTTC.

This chain uses TRBV5-4 with TRBJ1-6; perhaps TRBD1 as D (5 bases). This CDR3 has 15 residues. Deletions cut 4 bases from V and 7 bases from J, with 15 bases between. Germline values: CDR1 SGHNT, CDR2 YYREEE (reference sequence). In nucleotides, the CDR3 is TGTGCCAGCAGCCCGGGGGTGGACGGAAATTCACCCCTCCACTTT. This gives the protein CASSPGVDGNSPLHF.

The V call is TRBV5-8, the J call TRBJ2-1; TRBD2 matches 8 bases. V trimming: 7 bases; J trimming: 7 bases; junction bases outside the gene matches: 10. Germline values: CDR1 SGHTS, CDR2 YDEGEE. The CDR3 loop spans 14 amino acids. CDR3 coding DNA: TGTGCCAGCGCCTCTTCGGCGGGGGGTAATGAGCAGTTCTTC. The encoded protein is CASASSAGGNEQFF.

The chain employs TRBV4-1 and TRBJ2-2; 7 bases match TRBD2. V shed 3 bases, J shed 4 bases, and the junction held 5 bases outside the gene matches. The CDR3 consists of 15 residues. Germline V lookup: CDR1 MGHRA, CDR2 YSYEKL. CDR3 bases: TGCGCCAGCAGCCAGAGGTCGGGGGGCACCGGGGAGCTGTTTTTT. The encoded protein is CASSQRSGGTGELFF.

The rearrangement joins TRBV16 to TRBJ2-3; D call uncertain. V was clipped by 4 bases and J by 2 bases, with 19 bases between them. The CDR3 is 17 residues long. CDR1 and CDR2 (germline): KGHSY, FQNENV. The CDR3 spells CASSRSLSYTVTDTQYF. The CDR3 DNA reads as TGTGCCAGCAGCCGGTCACTAAGTTACACTGTCACAGATACGCAGTATTTT.

The chain has TRBV4-1 and TRBJ1-2; D is possibly TRBD1 (6 bases). The ends were cut back, 2 bases at V and 9 bases at J, with 28 bases in the middle. The CDR3 sequence is 18 residues long. CDR1 is MGHRA, CDR2 YSYEKL, per germline. The CDR3 loop reads CASSQTPWTAQSVVRYTF. The DNA for the CDR3 is TGCGCCAGCAGCCAAACCCCGTGGACAGCTCAATCCGTGGTTCGCTACACCTTC.

The chain couples TRBV24-1 to TRBJ1-1; a possible D gene is TRBD1 (5 bases). The germline CDR1 and CDR2 sequences are KGHDR and SFDVKD. There are 14 residues in the CDR3. V shed 7 bases and J shed 1 base, with 12 bases lying between them. The CDR3 sequence is CATRKGAGNTEAFF. The DNA for the CDR3 is TGTGCCACCAGGAAAGGGGCAGGGAACACTGAAGCTTTCTTT.

The V call is TRBV28, the J call TRBJ1-2; the D gene is possibly TRBD1 (5 bases). Per the germline V gene, CDR1 is MDHEN and CDR2 is SYDVKM. V was cut by 2 bases and J by 5 bases, with 12 bases left in between. CDR3 size: 14 residues. Written as DNA, the CDR3 is TGTGCCAGCAGTTTAGGACGGGGGGTATATGGCTACACCTTC. This encodes CASSLGRGVYGYTF.

The count of this clone is one. The chain recombines TRBV4-2 with TRBJ2-2; 9 bases map to TRBD1. The CDR3 has 15 residues. Per germline, CDR1 LGHNA and CDR2 YNFKEQ. V shed 5 bases, J shed 4 bases, and the junction held 5 bases outside the gene matches. CDR3 loop: CASSEGQGGTGELFF. The CDR3 DNA is TGTGCCAGCAGCGAGGGACAGGGAGGCACCGGGGAGCTGTTTTTT.

The rearrangement joins TRBV5-1 to TRBJ1-1, with D uncertain. Germline V gene data show CDR1 as SGHRS and CDR2 as YFSETQ. V lost 0 bases and J 1 base, leaving 10 bases between the germline ends. The CDR3 covers 15 residues. CDR3 loop: CASSLAPAGNTEAFF. CDR3 nucleotide sequence: TGCGCCAGCAGCTTGGCACCGGCAGGGAACACTGAAGCTTTCTTT.

This chain links TRBV11-2 with TRBJ2-3; TRBD2 might be the D (7 bases). CDR3 length equals 14 residues. Deletions cut 5 bases from V and 3 bases from J, with 12 bases between. CDR1 is SGHAT and CDR2 is FQNNGV in the germline V gene. The CDR3 is CASSTSGTTDTQYF. In nucleotides, the CDR3 is TGTGCCAGCAGCACCAGCGGGACAACAGATACGCAGTATTTT. The entire variable domain, with the rest obtained from reference TRBV11-2 and TRBJ2-3, is as follows: EAGVAQSPRYKIIEKRQSVAFWCNPISGHATLYWYQQILGQGPKLLIQFQNNGVVDDSQLPKDRFSAERLKGVDSTLKIQPAKLEDSAVYLCASSTSGTTDTQYFGPGTRLTVL.

The rearrangement uses TRBV15 and TRBJ2-5; no definite D call. CDR1 is LNHNV and CDR2 is YYDKDF in the germline V gene (reference sequence). Trimming removed 8 bases at V and 5 bases at J, with 24 bases between. CDR3 length equals 16 residues. CDR3 nucleotides: TGTGCCACCGGAGAGGTCGGCCGAACTCCCGTCGAGACCCAGTACTTC. This codes for CATGEVGRTPVETQYF.

This clone was seen once. The CDR3 sequence is CASSSLVGTDTQYF. Here the CDR3 DNA reads TGTGCCAGCAGCTCCCTAGTGGGCACAGATACGCAGTATTTT. The chain is built from TRBV7-2 and TRBJ2-3; D gene ambiguous. Trimming shortened V by 4 bases and J by 1 base, and 9 bases separated the two germline ends. The germline V gene encodes CDR1 SGHTA and CDR2 FQGNSA. This CDR3 spans 14 amino acids.

This clone was recorded a few times. The CDR3: CATSRDLGASPLNTEAFF. The CDR3 DNA reads as TGTGCCACCAGCAGAGATCTGGGGGCATCCCCCTTGAACACTGAAGCTTTCTTT. The chain joins TRBV15 to TRBJ1-1; D may be TRBD1 (6 bases). CDR3 size: 18 residues. Germline V lookup: CDR1 LNHNV, CDR2 YYDKDF (reference sequence). The V end lost 0 bases, the J end lost 0 bases, and 17 bases lay between the germline ends.

The rearrangement joins TRBV7-9 to TRBJ1-6, with D hard to call. CDR1 is SEHNR, CDR2 FQNEAQ, per germline (reference sequence). V shed 0 bases and J shed 9 bases, with 12 bases lying between them. CDR3 length: 15 amino acids. The chain's CDR3 is CASSLAQSGSSPLHF. CDR3 nucleotide sequence: TGTGCCAGCAGCTTAGCGCAGTCGGGGTCTTCACCCCTCCACTTT.

The chain links TRBV4-1 to TRBJ1-2, with D tentatively TRBD1 (6 bases). This CDR3 contains 15 residues. Germline V gene sequence: CDR1 MGHRA, CDR2 YSYEKL. V gave up 4 bases and J gave up 5 bases, with 17 bases separating them. This CDR3 is CASSRDTGSPYGYTF. The CDR3 nucleotides read TGCGCCAGCAGCCGGGACACAGGGTCACCTTATGGCTACACCTTC.